This TCR beta chain was identified in a study of T cells in Graves' hyperthyroidism and ophthalmopathy. Stable Graves' hyperthyroidism denoted no ophthalmopathy progression over 18 months. In making diagnoses, clinical symptoms, serum thyroxine and TRAb, thyroid ultrasound and orbital computed tomography were all used. As to this clonotype: The antigen is undetermined.

V shed 6 bases, J shed 6 bases, and the junction held 9 bases outside the gene matches. This CDR3 contains 13 residues. The germline V gene encodes CDR1 SQVTM and CDR2 ANQGSEA. Findings and caveats of the study: Stable hyperthyroidism and ophthalmopathy were separated using 13 V-J signatures.

Amplified TCR beta CDR3 regions came from RNA transcripts. First-round RT-PCR of the TCR CDR3 relied on the HTBI primer set. One entry per CDR3 protein results from TCRdb running MiXCR on the multiplex PCR reads. The table lists a few hundred thousand distinct CDR3 sequences, roughly 25% of them singletons, with over 70% in the top ten. This sequence joins TRBV29-1 and TRBJ2-7, with 9 bases lining up with TRBD1. Sequencing was carried out using blood. The clonotype originates from a man aged 50 or older with Graves' hyperthyroidism. The CDR3 here is CSVGTGTKVEQYF. In nucleotides, the CDR3 is TGCAGCGTAGGGACAGGGACTAAGGTCGAGCAGTACTTC.